The 21 T cell receptor beta chains below come from one sample, sequenced in a study of persistence of HIV-infected CD4 T cells. No antigen has been assigned to these receptors. Sequencing used immunoSEQ version 4 in survey mode. Using immunoSEQ multiplex PCR, the repertoire was profiled, and TCRdb retains in-frame clones only, with some absent. This table has 45,000 to 55,000 clones, 75% to 85% appearing once. Lysates of CMV-infected fibroblasts at approximately 9.4 ug/mL stimulated these cells. Sorted nonresponding memory CD4+ T cells were CD40L-negative, CD69-negative, CD45RO-high. Sample: CD4+ T cells sorted from PBMCs after approximately 19-hour stimulation, taken from a patient who received antiretroviral therapy. These receptors came from an adult man with HIV who was CMV-seropositive.

This sequence joins TRBV21-1 and TRBJ2-1; the table's D call, TRBD2, has no DNA check behind it. TRBV21-1 is flagged as a pseudogene. The CDR3 runs 22 residues. The DNA of the CDR3 is TGTGCCAGCAGTACCCGGGGTAAAGAGAAGCGGGAGGGCCTTTGCTCCTACAATGAGCAGTTCTTC. This translates into CASSTRGKEKREGLCSYNEQFF.

The chain links TRBV19 to TRBJ2-5, with 7 bases that match TRBD2. The CDR3 contains 14 residues. Germline trimming cut 5 bases from V and 4 bases from J; bases unmatched to any gene: 7. Germline CDR1 and CDR2: LNHDA and SQIVND (reference sequence). The CDR3 here is CASSLGLVGETQYF. CDR3 nucleotides: TGTGCCAGTAGTTTAGGACTAGTCGGAGAGACCCAGTACTTC.

The chain links TRBV6-2 or TRBV6-3 to TRBJ2-7, with D perhaps TRBD1 or TRBD2 (6 bases each). V dropped 2 bases and J dropped 6 bases, with 8 bases sitting between them. Germline V CDR1 and CDR2: MNHEY, SVGEGT. The CDR3 is 12 residues long. CDR3 DNA: TGTGCCAGCAGTTACCGGGGGCGCGAGCAGTACTTC. This translates into CASSYRGREQYF.

The chain combines TRBV18 with TRBJ2-7; perhaps TRBD2 as D (5 bases). Germline V CDR1 and CDR2: KGHSH, LQKENI. V lost 0 bases to trimming and J lost 7 bases, with 13 bases between them. CDR3 length: 14 residues. The DNA for the CDR3 is TGTGCCAGCTCACCACCGAAGAGGGCCGGAGAGCAGTACTTC. Its translation is CASSPPKRAGEQYF.

This rearrangement joins TRBV29-1 to TRBJ2-4; D gene unclear. Per the germline V gene, CDR1 is SQVTM and CDR2 is ANQGSEA. Deletions cut 0 bases from V and 3 bases from J, with 9 bases between. The CDR3 spans 14 residues. The CDR3 region is CSVEDLLGKNIQYF. In nucleotides, the CDR3 is TGCAGCGTTGAAGATCTTCTAGGCAAAAACATTCAGTACTTC.

The chain links TRBV25-1 to TRBJ2-5; D perhaps matches TRBD2 (5 bases). Germline lookup yields CDR1 MGHDK and CDR2 SYGVNS. V lost 2 bases and J 5 bases, leaving 12 bases between the germline ends. The CDR3 is 14 residues long. The CDR3 region is CASSEQRRGETQYF. CDR3 coding DNA: TGTGCCAGCAGTGAACAACGACGCGGGGAGACCCAGTACTTC.

CDR3 protein: CASSRMQGTNEKLFF. As DNA, the CDR3 is TGTGCCAGCAGCCGAATGCAGGGGACTAATGAAAAACTGTTTTTT. The chain recombines TRBV7-9 with TRBJ1-4, with D perhaps TRBD1 (6 bases). The V end lost 5 bases, the J end lost 2 bases, and 12 bases lay between the germline ends. This CDR3 comprises 15 residues. Germline V lookup: CDR1 SEHNR, CDR2 FQNEAQ (reference sequence).

The chain joins TRBV2 to TRBJ1-2; D gene unclear. The ends were cut back, 3 bases at V and 7 bases at J, with 6 bases in the middle. The V gene's germline CDR1 is SNHLY and CDR2 FYNNEI. This CDR3 is built from 11 residues. In DNA, the CDR3 is TGTGCCAGCAGTGATTACCGTGGCTACACCTTC. Translated: CASSDYRGYTF.

The chain employs TRBV6-4 and TRBJ1-6; no definite D call. This CDR3 spans 14 amino acids. V was shortened by 6 bases and J by 0 bases, with 6 bases between the two germline ends. Germline V CDR1 and CDR2: MRHNA, SNTAGT. CDR3 DNA: TGTGCCAGCAGCGACGGCTCCTATAATTCACCCCTCCACTTT. Residues: CASSDGSYNSPLHF.

The chain employs TRBV6-5 and TRBJ1-1, with D unclear. V was cut by 6 bases and J by 2 bases, with 7 bases left in between. Germline V CDR1 and CDR2: MNHEY, SVGAGI. This CDR3 has 12 residues. This CDR3 reads CASSKINTEAFF. The CDR3 coding sequence is TGTGCCAGCAGCAAGATTAACACTGAAGCTTTCTTT.

This sequence joins TRBV10-3 and TRBJ1-3; TRBD1 might be the D (5 bases). V lost 5 bases and J 4 bases, leaving 21 bases between the germline ends. CDR3 length: 17 amino acids. The germline CDR1 and CDR2 sequences are ENHRY and SYGVKD. The CDR3 bases are TGTGCCATCAGTCACCCCCCCTCGACGGGACGCGGAAACACCATATATTTT. Protein: CAISHPPSTGRGNTIYF.

This clone was seen only a few times. The chain carries TRBV19 and TRBJ1-2; tentative D call: TRBD1 (5 bases). V lost 4 bases to trimming and J lost 2 bases, with 20 bases between them. CDR1 and CDR2 (germline): LNHDA, SQIVND (reference sequence). The CDR3 loop spans 17 amino acids. This CDR3 is CASSTRSSEGHNYGYTF. CDR3 sequence (DNA): TGTGCCAGTAGTACCAGGTCGTCGGAGGGGCACAACTATGGCTACACCTTC. Based on the CDR3 plus reference TRBV19 and TRBJ1-2, the full variable domain is DGGITQSPKYLFRKEGQNVTLSCEQNLNHDAMYWYRQDPGQGLRLIYYSQIVNDFQKGDIAEGYSVSREKKESFPLTVTSAQKNPTAFYLCASSTRSSEGHNYGYTFGSGTRLTVV.

The gene calls are TRBV5-1 and TRBJ2-7; 12 nucleotides line up with TRBD1. The CDR3 is 16 amino acids. The germline V gene encodes CDR1 SGHRS and CDR2 YFSETQ. Trimming removed 0 bases from V and 6 bases from J; junction bases left unmatched: 7. The CDR3 DNA is TGCGCCAGCAGCTTGGGAAGACCGGGACAGGGGGCCGAGCAGTACTTC. Residues: CASSLGRPGQGAEQYF. The full variable domain, in which reference TRBV5-1 and TRBJ2-7 provide the parts outside the CDR3, is KAGVTQTPRYLIKTRGQQVTLSCSPISGHRSVSWYQQTPGQGLQFLFEYFSETQRNKGNFPGRFSGRQFSNSRSEMNVSTLELGDSALYLCASSLGRPGQGAEQYFGPGTRLTVT.

In this sample, this clone turned up a few times. V and J are TRBV6-2 or TRBV6-3 and TRBJ2-3; TRBD1 matches at 9 bases. The CDR3 runs to 16 residues. The J segment lost 2 bases and the V segment lost 6 bases, leaving 9 bases of the junction unmatched. CDR1 is MNHEY, CDR2 SVGEGT, per germline. The CDR3 DNA reads TGTGCCAGCAGCCCATACAGGGGGCCCTTCACAGATACGCAGTATTTT. Translation gives CASSPYRGPFTDTQYF.

The J gene is TRBJ1-3, the V gene TRBV9, with a weak D call TRBD1 (6 bases). This CDR3 contains 15 residues. Per the germline V gene, CDR1 is SGDLS and CDR2 is YYNGEE. Trimming left V 6 bases short and J 0 bases short, with 13 bases between. The CDR3 nucleotides are TGTGCCAGCACGGAGGGGGGACTCTCTGGAAACACCATATATTTT. Protein: CASTEGGLSGNTIYF.

The chain employs TRBV19 and TRBJ1-5; 8 bases match TRBD1. CDR1 and CDR2 from the germline V gene are LNHDA and SQIVND (reference sequence). CDR3 length: 15 amino acids. With 5 bases clipped from V and 4 bases from J, the junction kept 7 bases outside the gene matches. The CDR3 nucleotides read TGTGCCAGTAGTCACAGGGGGAGTGGGAATCAGCCCCAGCATTTT. Amino acids: CASSHRGSGNQPQHF. Full variable domain (rest looked up from reference TRBV19 and TRBJ1-5): DGGITQSPKYLFRKEGQNVTLSCEQNLNHDAMYWYRQDPGQGLRLIYYSQIVNDFQKGDIAEGYSVSREKKESFPLTVTSAQKNPTAFYLCASSHRGSGNQPQHFGDGTRLSIL.

This chain uses TRBV7-9 with TRBJ1-2, with 7 nucleotides matching TRBD1. CDR1 is SEHNR, CDR2 FQNEAQ, per germline (reference sequence). The J segment lost 5 bases and the V segment lost 8 bases, leaving 8 bases of the junction unmatched. The CDR3 has 13 amino acids. Here the CDR3 reads CASRPGTDYGYTF. The CDR3 region has the DNA TGTGCCAGCCGCCCAGGGACAGATTATGGCTACACCTTC. Variable domain in full (rest from reference TRBV7-9 and TRBJ1-2): DTGVSQNPRHKITKRGQNVTFRCDPISEHNRLYWYRQTLGQGPEFLTYFQNEAQLEKSRLLSDRFSAERPKGSFSTLEIQRTEQGDSAMYLCASRPGTDYGYTFGSGTRLTVV.

CDR3 residues: CASSYYGTGMYEQYF. The CDR3 DNA follows: TGTGCCAGCAGTTACTACGGGACAGGGATGTACGAGCAGTACTTC. V usage is TRBV6-5 and J usage is TRBJ2-7, with 9 bases lining up with TRBD1. The germline V gene encodes CDR1 MNHEY and CDR2 SVGAGI. V shed 1 base, J shed 4 bases, and the junction held 5 bases outside the gene matches. The CDR3 covers 15 residues.

The gene calls are TRBV12-3 or TRBV12-4 and TRBJ1-2; the D gene is possibly TRBD1 (6 bases). There are 13 residues in the CDR3. Trimming shortened V by 5 bases and J by 6 bases, and 13 bases separated the two germline ends. The CDR3 reads CASSPRTENGYTF. The CDR3 region has the DNA TGTGCCAGCAGTCCCCGGACAGAGAATGGCTACACCTTC.

V is TRBV30 and J is TRBJ2-5, with 8 bases matching TRBD2. J lost 6 bases, V lost 4 bases, and 22 bases had no gene match. Germline lookup yields CDR1 GTSNPN and CDR2 SVGIG (reference sequence). This CDR3 is built from 18 residues. CDR3 sequence reads: CAWMGGSGEYVRRKTQYF. CDR3 DNA sequence: TGTGCCTGGATGGGGGGTAGCGGGGAGTACGTTCGGCGGAAGACCCAGTACTTC.

The rearrangement joins TRBV19 to TRBJ2-4; a possible D gene is TRBD1 (6 bases). Germline assignment: CDR1 LNHDA and CDR2 SQIVND (reference sequence). The V gene lost 5 bases and the J gene lost 2 bases, with 16 bases spanning the gap. The CDR3 has 16 residues. CDR3 region: CASSGDRRSTKNIQYF. Here the CDR3 DNA reads TGTGCCAGTAGTGGAGACAGGAGGTCCACCAAAAACATTCAGTACTTC. Full variable domain (remainder filled in from reference TRBV19 and TRBJ2-4): DGGITQSPKYLFRKEGQNVTLSCEQNLNHDAMYWYRQDPGQGLRLIYYSQIVNDFQKGDIAEGYSVSREKKESFPLTVTSAQKNPTAFYLCASSGDRRSTKNIQYFGAGTRLSVL.